The entry below describes one TCR beta chain. Germline CDR1 reads KGHSH; CDR2 reads LQKENI. This CDR3 spans 15 amino acids. Unmatched junction bases numbered 9, after V lost 6 bases and J lost 4 bases. The protocol was immunoSEQ multiplex PCR, while the TCRdb copy is restricted to in-frame clones and leaves out a portion. Found here are 25,000 to 40,000 clones, about nine tenths of them singletons; the top ten hold about 13%. These data originate in a study of blood T cell repertoires in COVID-19. Study context: Nucleic acid was either cDNA or gDNA, and it came from T cells, B-cell-depleted T cells, or PBMCs.

The gene calls are TRBV18 and TRBJ1-2; TRBD1 aligns across 9 bases. The sample comprised peripheral blood. The receptor was derived from a human donor with active COVID-19. The donor label of this sample is uncertain. The CDR3 DNA sequence: TGTGCCAGCTCCCTGGGGACAGGGCTGGGCTATGGCTACACCTTC. It codes for CASSLGTGLGYGYTF.